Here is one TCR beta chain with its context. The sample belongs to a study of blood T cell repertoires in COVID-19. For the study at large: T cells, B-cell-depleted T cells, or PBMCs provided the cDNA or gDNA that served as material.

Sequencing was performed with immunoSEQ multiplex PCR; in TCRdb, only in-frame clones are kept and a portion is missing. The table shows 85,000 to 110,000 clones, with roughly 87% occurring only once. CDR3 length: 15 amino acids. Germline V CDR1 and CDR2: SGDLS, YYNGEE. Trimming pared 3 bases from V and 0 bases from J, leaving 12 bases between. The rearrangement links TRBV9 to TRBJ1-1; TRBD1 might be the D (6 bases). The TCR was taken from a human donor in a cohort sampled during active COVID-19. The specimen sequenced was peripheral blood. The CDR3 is CASSAASGVNTEAFF. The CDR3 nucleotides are TGTGCCAGCAGCGCCGCCTCAGGGGTGAACACTGAAGCTTTCTTT.